These T cell receptor beta chains were read from a single sample in a study of cytomegalovirus exposure and HLA in healthy donors. Libraries were prepared by immunoSEQ multiplex PCR; TCRdb keeps only in-frame clonotypes and omits some of them. The data contain 250,000 or so clones, around nine tenths of them seen just once; the ten biggest clones take up about 2.8%. The sequenced material came from PBMCs. These receptors were obtained from a man aged 18 to 30 in good health and CMV-seronegative. CDR3s leave out the opening cysteine and the closing phenylalanine or tryptophan.

>TRBV19|TRBJ2-7
ASSQHDRGSYEQY
>TRBV28|TRBJ1-4
ASRQVFMVELF
>TRBV5-1|TRBJ2-2
ATSQGTYTGELF
>TRBV5-1|TRBJ1-3
ASSVRGDRARANTIY
>TRBV5-1|TRBJ1-2
ASSPEGMSYGYT
>TRBV5-1|TRBJ2-7
ASTTGADVINYEQY
>TRBV7-2|TRBJ2-3
ASSFLLAGGPTSTDTQY
>TRBV5-1|TRBJ2-1
ASSLGLAGAHNEQF
>TRBV5-1|TRBJ1-6
ASSLDGRATNSPLH
>TRBV5-1|TRBJ2-3
ASSLTSGETQY
>TRBV5-1|TRBJ2-1
ASSLGGGVYNEQF
>TRBV5-1|TRBJ2-5
ASSLALARGEETQY
>TRBV5-4|TRBJ2-3
ASSPGLAGGEDTQY
>TRBV29-1|TRBJ2-7
SVEVWGTYEQY
>TRBV27|TRBJ1-1
ASTQRGGLITEAF
>TRBV10-3|TRBJ2-4
AISESGRLAKNIQY
>TRBV4-3|TRBJ2-1
ASSQGLTSGGSNEQF
>TRBV29-1|TRBJ2-5
SVERETQY
>TRBV27|TRBJ1-2
ASRRALGPYGYT
>TRBV7-2|TRBJ1-6
ASSLGGRGNSPLH
>TRBV28|TRBJ1-5
ASSFSRSPQH
>TRBV11-3|TRBJ1-1
ASSLVRDTEAF
>TRBV30|TRBJ2-3
AWSVISGAADTQY
>TRBV7-2|TRBJ2-7
ASSLEVERHYEQY
>TRBV2|TRBJ2-7
ASSEPGAYEQY
>TRBV28|TRBJ2-1
ASSVGLAGSNEQF
>TRBV19|TRBJ2-3
ASSGKERGVGDTQY
>TRBV4-2|TRBJ1-1
ASSQAGQLNTEAF
>TRBV6-6|TRBJ2-7
ASRGTVPYEQY
>TRBV9|TRBJ2-5
ASSVDTEPFWTQY
>TRBV5-1|TRBJ2-5
ASSRKGVQETQY
>TRBV4-3|TRBJ2-7
ASSQELWDRSAYEQY
>TRBV28|TRBJ1-5
ASSVQGRIDQPQH
>TRBV5-1|TRBJ1-4
ASSRKPRQEFNEKLF